The T cell receptor (beta chain) under discussion was sequenced for a study of blood T cell repertoires in COVID-19. In the source study's methods: Estimates of nucleated cell counts were drawn from the amplification of reference gene primers. The data were produced by immunoSEQ multiplex PCR, yet TCRdb's version contains in-frame clones alone and is incomplete. That table furnishes V, J and clone size, whereas the DNA furnished D and trimming. The data show 140,000 or so clones, with about 76% seen just once and approximately 5.2% held by the top ten. In its sample, this clone was seen a few times. Germline lookup yields CDR1 KGHDR and CDR2 SFDVKD. The CDR3 has 14 residues. Trimming pared 4 bases from V and 1 base from J, leaving 9 bases between.

Material: peripheral blood. The chain combines TRBV24-1 with TRBJ1-1; no clear D gene. The TCR sequence derives from a woman aged 65 to 85 with COVID-19, enrolled during active disease. CDR3 residues: CATSDPRRNTEAFF. The CDR3 DNA follows: TGTGCCACCAGTGACCCGAGAAGGAACACTGAAGCTTTCTTT.